This TCR beta chain is drawn from a study of T cell repertoires in cytomegalovirus infection. V lost 2 bases, J lost 3 bases, and 8 bases lay in between. Germline-derived CDR1 and CDR2 are MNHEY and SVGEGT. This CDR3 has 14 amino acids. TCRdb ran MiXCR on the reads and lists one entry per CDR3 protein. The sample has about 310,000 distinct CDR3 sequences; more than 20% are singletons. Details on this clonotype: Its antigen is unknown.

Broader study findings: HLA-C-restricted CMV clonotypes gave the most frequent clonotype in two of eight donors.

This receptor was obtained from a human donor in good health (CMV status not recorded). Some clones in this sample may be carry-over from other donors' samples. Material: cultured PBMCs, obtained from culture after CMV antigen stimulation. The V call is TRBV6-2 or TRBV6-3, the J call TRBJ1-5; D remains ambiguous. CDR3 protein: CASSYGFINQPQHF. The CDR3 DNA sequence: TGTGCCAGCAGTTACGGGTTCATCAATCAGCCCCAGCATTTT.